Listed below are T cell receptor beta chains from one sample, sequenced in a study of blood T cell repertoires in COVID-19. Using immunoSEQ multiplex PCR, the repertoire was profiled, and TCRdb retains in-frame clones only, with some absent. The repertoire holds more than 250,000 clones, with around 85% as singletons. The material sequenced was peripheral blood. All receptors come from a man aged 50-60 years with active or convalescent COVID-19. Both conserved end residues are part of each CDR3. The D gene is left open where the match is weak. Only part of the rows carry a size: once, few, many, or a class if the clone is expanded.

DNA	CDR3	J	V	size	D
TGCGCCAGCAGTGGGCTCAATGACAGGGGGCGCCGAGACACTGAAGCTTTCTTT	CASSGLNDRGRRDTEAFF	TRBJ1-1	TRBV10-2	-	TRBD1
TGTGCCAGCAGCCTAGGTTCAGGGGGCATTGACGAGCAGTACTTC	CASSLGSGGIDEQYF	TRBJ2-7	TRBV7-9	few	TRBD1
TGTGCCAGCAGTCCCCTCGGGACTAGCGGGAGTCTTTACGAGCAGTACTTC	CASSPLGTSGSLYEQYF	TRBJ2-7	TRBV28	-	TRBD2
TGTGCCAGCAGCTTGCTGGGAGTCACTAATGAAAAACTGTTTTTT	CASSLLGVTNEKLFF	TRBJ1-4	TRBV5-5	-	-
TGTGCCAGCAGCGGGGACAGGGGGCCCCTACAGCCCCAGCATTTT	CASSGDRGPLQPQHF	TRBJ1-5	TRBV6-2/TRBV6-3	once	TRBD1
TGCGCCAGCAGCCAAGATCCGGGACTGTACTACGAGCAGTACTTC	CASSQDPGLYYEQYF	TRBJ2-7	TRBV4-1	-	-
TGTGCCAGCAGGCCCGGGACAGCAAGTTCTTACTATGGCTACACCTTC	CASRPGTASSYYGYTF	TRBJ1-2	TRBV28	few	TRBD1
TGTGCCAGCAGTCCCTATAGCGGGGACCCGTACCAAGAGACCCAGTACTTC	CASSPYSGDPYQETQYF	TRBJ2-5	TRBV6-6	-	TRBD2
TGTGCCAGCAGTTCTCCGACAGCTTCAAACACTGAAGCTTTCTTT	CASSSPTASNTEAFF	TRBJ1-1	TRBV27	-	-
TGTGCCACCAGTGATGCAGGGGGTATCGGGGCCAACGTCCTGACTTTC	CATSDAGGIGANVLTF	TRBJ2-6	TRBV24-1	-	TRBD1
TGTGCCAGCAGGAGTCTAGTTGTCAATGAGCAGTTCTTC	CASRSLVVNEQFF	TRBJ2-1	TRBV7-2	-	-
TGTGCCAGCAGTCCTACCGACACCAACATGAACACTGAAGCTTTCTTT	CASSPTDTNMNTEAFF	TRBJ1-1	TRBV28	few	-
TGCGCCAGCAGCCGTAGACAGGGAGGTTCTGAAGCTTTCTTT	CASSRRQGGSEAFF	TRBJ1-1	TRBV5-1	-	TRBD1
TGTGCCAGCCAGGGGACGACCGGGGAGCTGTTTTTT	CASQGTTGELFF	TRBJ2-2	TRBV7-9	-	-
TGTGCCAGCACTACAGGGGGCGCGGTGAGTGGCTACACCTTC	CASTTGGAVSGYTF	TRBJ1-2	TRBV28	-	TRBD1
TGTGCCAGCAGCTTAGCATCTGGGACTAGCTGGATTGAGCAGTACTTC	CASSLASGTSWIEQYF	TRBJ2-7	TRBV7-2	-	TRBD2
TGTGCCATCGCCGGGGAGGGAAGCCGTTACAATGAGCAGTTCTTC	CAIAGEGSRYNEQFF	TRBJ2-1	TRBV10-3	-	TRBD2
TGTGCCAGCTCCCATCTAATAACCTACGAGCAGTACTTC	CASSHLITYEQYF	TRBJ2-7	TRBV6-6	-	-
TGTGCCAGCAGTCCACCCGGACAGGGCAGGGGCTACACCTTC	CASSPPGQGRGYTF	TRBJ1-2	TRBV6-5	-	TRBD1
TGTGCCAGCAGCCTTGGACTAGCGGGAGTTGAAGATACGCAGTATTTT	CASSLGLAGVEDTQYF	TRBJ2-3	TRBV4-2	few	TRBD2
TGTGCCAGCAGTGAAGACACAGGGGGCAACTATGGCTACACCTTC	CASSEDTGGNYGYTF	TRBJ1-2	TRBV6-1	-	TRBD1
TGTGCCAGCAGCGTAGATGGCGTGCGGGGCACCGGGGAGCTGTTTTTT	CASSVDGVRGTGELFF	TRBJ2-2	TRBV9	few	-
TGTGCCTGGAGCGTCCAGTCAACAGTCCCCTACAATGAGCAGTTCTTC	CAWSVQSTVPYNEQFF	TRBJ2-1	TRBV30	-	-
TGTGCCAGTAGTTCCACTAGCGCCCCACCCTACAATGAGCAGTTCTTC	CASSSTSAPPYNEQFF	TRBJ2-1	TRBV19	-	TRBD2
TGTGCCAGCAGCTTGCGACTAGCGGGGATGGGGGCGGTGACCCAGTACTTC	CASSLRLAGMGAVTQYF	TRBJ2-5	TRBV11-2	-	TRBD2
TGCGCCAGCAGCTTGGCCCCAGCGGGAGTACAAGAGACCCAGTACTTC	CASSLAPAGVQETQYF	TRBJ2-5	TRBV5-1	-	TRBD2